The clone carrying this T cell receptor (beta chain) was seen a single time. The data belong to a study of follicular helper T cells after annual influenza vaccination. This sample's time point: 2015-2016 season, pre-vaccination. This CDR3 spans 14 amino acids. CDR1 is SGHTA and CDR2 is FQGNSA in the germline V gene. Trimming cost V 0 bases and J 3 bases, with 8 bases left between them. The method was immunoSEQ multiplex PCR; TCRdb's version includes in-frame clones alone and lacks a portion of them. The data hold 9,500 to 13,000 clones, with over 70% observed a single time. This sample comprised CXCR5+ CD38- circulating T follicular helper cells from blood, obtained on the day of influenza vaccination. Subset specified: circulating Tfh, non-naive CD4+CXCR5+PD-1+ (ICOS+CD38+ or ICOS-CD38-). This clonotype was obtained from an adult who received the influenza vaccine. The rearrangement joins TRBV7-2 to TRBJ1-2, with D hard to call. This CDR3 reads CASSLALGYYGYTF. CDR3 bases: TGTGCCAGCAGCTTAGCGCTGGGGTACTATGGCTACACCTTC.